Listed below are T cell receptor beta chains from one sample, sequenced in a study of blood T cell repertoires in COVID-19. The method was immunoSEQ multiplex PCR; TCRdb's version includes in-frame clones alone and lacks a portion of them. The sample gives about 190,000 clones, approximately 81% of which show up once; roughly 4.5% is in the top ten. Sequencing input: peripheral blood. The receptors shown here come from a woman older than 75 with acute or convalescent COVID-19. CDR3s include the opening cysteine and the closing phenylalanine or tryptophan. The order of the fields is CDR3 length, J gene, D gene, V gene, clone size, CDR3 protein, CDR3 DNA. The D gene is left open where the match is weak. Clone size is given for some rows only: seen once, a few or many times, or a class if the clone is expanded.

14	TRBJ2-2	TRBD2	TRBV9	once	CASSLGLAAGELFF	TGTGCCAGCAGCCTTGGACTAGCGGCCGGGGAGCTGTTTTTT
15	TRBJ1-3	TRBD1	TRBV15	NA	CATSVQGARGNTIYF	TGTGCCACCAGTGTGCAGGGGGCGCGCGGAAACACCATATATTTT
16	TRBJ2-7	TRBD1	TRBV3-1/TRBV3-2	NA	CASSQLQTGTSYEQYF	TGTGCCAGCAGCCAACTCCAGACAGGGACCTCCTACGAGCAGTACTTC
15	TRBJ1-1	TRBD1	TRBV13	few	CASSDPDRGEGEAFF	TGTGCCAGCAGCGATCCGGACAGGGGTGAGGGTGAAGCTTTCTTT
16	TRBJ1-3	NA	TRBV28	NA	CASSLPGLRSGNTIYF	TGTGCCAGCAGCCTACCGGGACTTCGTTCTGGAAACACCATATATTTT
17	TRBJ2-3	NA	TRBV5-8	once	CASSRFRTDFSTDTQYF	TGTGCCAGCAGCCGTTTCCGGACAGATTTTAGCACAGATACGCAGTATTTT
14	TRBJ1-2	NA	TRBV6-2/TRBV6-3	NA	CASSRGGVPHGYTF	TGTGCCAGCAGTCGTGGGGGCGTGCCTCATGGCTACACCTTC
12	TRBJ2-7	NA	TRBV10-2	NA	CASSDIYYEQYF	TGCGCCAGCAGTGATATCTACTACGAGCAGTACTTC
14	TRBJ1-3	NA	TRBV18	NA	CASSPPEARNTIYF	TGTGCCAGCTCACCGCCGGAGGCCAGAAACACCATATATTTT
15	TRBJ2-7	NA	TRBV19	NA	CASSIVRGVAYEQYF	TGTGCCAGTAGTATCGTCAGGGGAGTAGCCTACGAGCAGTACTTC
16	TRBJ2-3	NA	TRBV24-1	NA	CATSDWGRIYTDTQYF	TGTGCCACCAGTGATTGGGGCAGAATTTACACAGATACGCAGTATTTT
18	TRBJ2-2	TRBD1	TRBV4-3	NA	CASSQSHGQGASTGELFF	TGCGCCAGCAGCCAATCTCATGGACAGGGGGCTTCCACCGGGGAGCTGTTTTTT
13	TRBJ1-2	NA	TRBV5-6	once	CASSLMRNYGYTF	TGTGCCAGCAGCTTGATGAGGAACTATGGCTACACCTTC
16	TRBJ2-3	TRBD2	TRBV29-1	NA	CSVAGTREGVTDTQYF	TGCAGCGTTGCCGGGACTAGGGAGGGGGTCACAGATACGCAGTATTTT
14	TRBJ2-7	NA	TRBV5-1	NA	CASSNQGTSYEQYF	TGCGCCAGCAGCAATCAGGGAACCTCCTACGAGCAGTACTTC
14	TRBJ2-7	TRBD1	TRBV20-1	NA	CSASPDRGIYEQYF	TGCAGTGCTAGTCCGGACAGGGGTATCTACGAGCAGTACTTC
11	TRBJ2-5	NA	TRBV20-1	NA	CSAHSQETQYF	TGCAGTGCTCATTCCCAAGAGACCCAGTACTTC
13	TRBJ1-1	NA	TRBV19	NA	CASSIQTGTEAFF	TGTGCCAGTAGTATACAGACGGGGACTGAAGCTTTCTTT
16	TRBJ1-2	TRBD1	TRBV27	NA	CASSLTGQVVNYGYTF	TGTGCCAGCAGTTTAACCGGACAGGTTGTTAACTATGGCTACACCTTC
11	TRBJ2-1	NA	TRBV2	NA	CASIFNNEQFF	TGTGCCAGCATCTTTAACAATGAGCAGTTCTTC
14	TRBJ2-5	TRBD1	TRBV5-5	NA	CASSLGQGPETQYF	TGTGCCAGCAGCTTGGGACAGGGGCCAGAGACCCAGTACTTC
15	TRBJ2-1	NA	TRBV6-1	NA	CASSEMRREHNEQFF	TGTGCCAGCAGTGAGATGCGGAGGGAACACAATGAGCAGTTCTTC
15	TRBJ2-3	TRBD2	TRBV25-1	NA	CASSEGGGNTDTQYF	TGTGCCAGCAGTGAAGGGGGGGGGAACACAGATACGCAGTATTTT
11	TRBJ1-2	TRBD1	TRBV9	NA	CASGRGHSYTF	TGTGCCAGCGGTAGGGGGCATAGCTACACCTTC
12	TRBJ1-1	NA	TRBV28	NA	CASGAMNTEAFF	TGTGCTTCAGGCGCTATGAACACTGAAGCTTTCTTT
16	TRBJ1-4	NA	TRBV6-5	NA	CASSYERAPTNEKLFF	TGTGCCAGCAGTTACGAGAGGGCCCCAACTAATGAAAAACTGTTTTTT
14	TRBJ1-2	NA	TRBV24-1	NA	CATSDPPTNYGYTF	TGTGCCACCAGTGACCCCCCAACTAACTATGGCTACACCTTC
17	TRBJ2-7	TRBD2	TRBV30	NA	CAWLTGLGQRGTYEQYF	TGTGCCTGGCTGACCGGCCTGGGTCAGCGGGGTACCTACGAGCAGTACTTC
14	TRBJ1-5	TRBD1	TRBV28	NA	CAGNRQGGNQPQHF	TGTGCCGGAAATCGACAGGGGGGCAATCAGCCCCAGCATTTT
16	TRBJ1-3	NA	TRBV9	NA	CASSLEGPVWGNTIYF	TGTGCCAGCAGCTTGGAGGGGCCTGTGTGGGGAAACACCATATATTTT
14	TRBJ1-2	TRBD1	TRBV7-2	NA	CASSLFQGAYGYTF	TGTGCCAGCAGCTTATTCCAGGGGGCCTATGGCTACACCTTC
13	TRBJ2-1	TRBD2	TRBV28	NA	CATMTSGRSLQFF	TGTGCCACCATGACTAGCGGGAGATCGTTGCAGTTCTTC
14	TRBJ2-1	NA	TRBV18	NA	CASSPRLTYNEQFF	TGTGCCAGCTCACCGAGATTGACCTACAATGAGCAGTTCTTC
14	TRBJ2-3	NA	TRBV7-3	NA	CASTPDSHTDTQYF	TGTGCCAGCACCCCTGACAGTCACACAGATACGCAGTATTTT
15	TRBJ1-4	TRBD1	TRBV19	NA	CASSRGTGKNEKLFF	TGTGCCAGTAGTAGAGGGACAGGGAAGAATGAAAAACTGTTTTTT
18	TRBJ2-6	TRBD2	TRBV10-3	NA	CATGKGLAGGGGANVLTF	TGTGCCACAGGAAAGGGACTAGCGGGAGGCGGTGGGGCCAACGTCCTGACTTTC
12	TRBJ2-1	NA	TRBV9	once	CASSVGGEKQFF	TGTGCCAGCAGCGTAGGAGGAGAGAAGCAGTTCTTC
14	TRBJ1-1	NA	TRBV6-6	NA	CASSPRTVNTEAFF	TGTGCCAGCAGTCCGCGGACAGTCAACACTGAAGCTTTCTTT
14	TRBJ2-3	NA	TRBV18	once	CASSPPSNKEAWYF	TGTGCCAGCTCACCACCTTCTAATAAAGAAGCTTGGTATTTT
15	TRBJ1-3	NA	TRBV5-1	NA	CASSLTLGAGNTIYF	TGCGCCAGCAGCTTGACTCTAGGCGCGGGAAACACCATATATTTT
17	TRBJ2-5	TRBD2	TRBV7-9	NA	CASRSAGTSGRGETQYF	TGTGCCAGCAGGTCCGCCGGGACTAGCGGGAGGGGCGAGACCCAGTACTTC
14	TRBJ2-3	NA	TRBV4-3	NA	CASSQDYWTDTQYF	TGCGCCAGCAGCCAAGACTATTGGACAGATACGCAGTATTTT
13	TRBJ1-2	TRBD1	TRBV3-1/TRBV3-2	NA	CASSRDSIYGYTF	TGTGCCAGCAGCCGGGACAGCATCTATGGCTACACCTTC
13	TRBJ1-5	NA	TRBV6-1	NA	CASSDLSEQPQHF	TGTGCCAGCAGTGATTTGTCGGAGCAGCCCCAGCATTTT
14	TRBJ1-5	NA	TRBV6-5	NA	CASSWGRGNQPQHF	TGTGCCAGCAGTTGGGGCAGGGGCAATCAGCCCCAGCATTTT
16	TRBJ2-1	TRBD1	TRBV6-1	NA	CASSAARDRVYNEQFF	TGTGCCAGCAGTGCCGCCCGGGACAGGGTCTACAATGAGCAGTTCTTC
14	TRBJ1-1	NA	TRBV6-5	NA	CASIFREMNTEAFF	TGTGCCAGCATCTTCCGAGAAATGAACACTGAAGCTTTCTTT
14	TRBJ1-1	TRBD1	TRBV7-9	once	CASSIDRVNTEAFF	TGTGCCAGCAGCATAGACAGGGTGAACACTGAAGCTTTCTTT
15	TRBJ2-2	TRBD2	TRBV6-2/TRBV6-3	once	CASSRTGGSGRELFF	TGTGCCAGCAGCCGTACGGGGGGATCGGGAAGGGAGCTGTTTTTT
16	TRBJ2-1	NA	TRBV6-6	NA	CASSPATGGSYNEQFF	TGTGCCAGCAGTCCAGCGACAGGCGGCTCCTACAATGAGCAGTTCTTC
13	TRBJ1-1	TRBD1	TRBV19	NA	CATRQGLNTEAFF	TGTGCCACCCGACAGGGTCTGAACACTGAAGCTTTCTTT
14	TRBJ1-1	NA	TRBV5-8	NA	CASSLGAWNTEAFF	TGTGCCAGCAGCTTGGGGGCCTGGAACACTGAAGCTTTCTTT